The present TCR beta chain was sequenced within a study of shared clonotypes between healthy human individuals. Study observations and caveats: What naive subsets generally showed was a larger estimated richness than memory subsets showed.

DNA at about 210 ng, tens of thousands of T cell genomes, went into sorted-subset replicate PCRs. The table came from immunoSEQ multiplex PCR; TCRdb's copy has only in-frame clones and leaves some out. The sample contains about 1.1 million clones, 75% to 85% of which appear only once. As for this clone: Its antigen is undetermined.

The CDR3 totals 14 residues. The germline gives CDR1 SGHVS, CDR2 FNYEAQ. Trimming shortened V by 3 bases and J by 4 bases, and 10 bases separated the two germline ends. The sequenced material came from memory CD4+ T cells from PBMCs. The subset is: CD45RA-negative fraction. The V gene is TRBV7-6, the J gene TRBJ1-3; no clear D. The TCR originated in a man aged 18 to 35 in good health. Some clones in this sample may be carry-over from other donors' samples. The CDR3 DNA follows: TGTGCCAGCAGCTTCCCCGGTGGAGGAAACACCATATATTTT. This sequence encodes CASSFPGGGNTIYF.